The TCR beta chain under discussion was sequenced for a study of blood T cell repertoires in COVID-19. About the research overall: PBMCs, B-cell-depleted T cells, or T cells provided the cDNA or gDNA that made up the material.

Authors' processing steps: Amplification from reference gene primers served as the basis for estimated nucleated cell counts. Sequenced by immunoSEQ multiplex PCR; TCRdb stores in-frame clones only, minus some. V and J calls and clone size are copied from that table; D and trimming were computed from the DNA. This sample has about 250,000 clones, with roughly 88% found just once. The CDR3 covers 16 residues. With V trimmed by 6 bases and J by 8 bases, 14 bases remained unmatched. Germline CDR1 and CDR2: LNHDA and SQIVND (reference sequence). This clone has just one count. Sequencing was performed on peripheral blood. V usage is TRBV19 and J usage is TRBJ2-1, with TRBD2 identical over 9 bases. The TCR sequence derives from a woman aged 25 to 45 with active or convalescent COVID-19. This chain's CDR3 is CASRSRQRGARDEQFF. The CDR3 nucleotides read TGTGCCAGTAGGAGCAGGCAGCGGGGGGCAAGGGATGAGCAGTTCTTC.